This T cell receptor (beta chain) is from a study of T cell responses to AZD1222 COVID-19 vaccine. Regarding the study as a whole: Sampling captured repertoires only after the peak T cell response. The CD4 TCRs associated with vaccination extended across spike and predominated at 160-218 and 743-854. Mostly white British, mostly female donors; authors suggested clonal diversity may be underestimated.

Concerning this clone: Its cognate antigen is unknown.

Trimming removed 3 bases at V and 3 bases at J, with 18 bases between. Germline V gene sequence: CDR1 SGHNT, CDR2 YYREEE (reference sequence). This CDR3 contains 16 residues. Measured with immunoSEQ multiplex PCR; TCRdb has only the in-frame clones, and not every one. The data show 100,000 to 120,000 clones, more than 75% seen once. The sample consisted of peripheral blood, taken on day 0 of AZD1222 vaccination. The receptor comes from an adult in good health. The J gene is TRBJ1-2, the V gene TRBV5-4, with a weak D call TRBD1 (5 bases). The CDR3 protein is CASSSRRGTGDYGYTF. The CDR3 DNA follows: TGTGCCAGCAGCTCACGCCGGGGGACGGGCGACTATGGCTACACCTTC.